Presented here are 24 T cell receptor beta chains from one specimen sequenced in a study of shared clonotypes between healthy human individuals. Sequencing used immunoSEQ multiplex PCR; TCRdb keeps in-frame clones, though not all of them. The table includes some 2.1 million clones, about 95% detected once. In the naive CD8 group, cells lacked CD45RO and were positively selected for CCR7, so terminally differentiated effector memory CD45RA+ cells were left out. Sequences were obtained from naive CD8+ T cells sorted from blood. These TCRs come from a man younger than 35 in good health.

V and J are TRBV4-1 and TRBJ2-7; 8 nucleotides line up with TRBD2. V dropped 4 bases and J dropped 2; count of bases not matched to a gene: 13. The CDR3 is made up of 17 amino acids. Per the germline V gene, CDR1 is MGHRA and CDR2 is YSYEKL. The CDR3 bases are TGCGCCAGCAGCCCAAAAGGAGATGCGGGGGGCCCCTACGAGCAGTACTTC. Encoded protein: CASSPKGDAGGPYEQYF.

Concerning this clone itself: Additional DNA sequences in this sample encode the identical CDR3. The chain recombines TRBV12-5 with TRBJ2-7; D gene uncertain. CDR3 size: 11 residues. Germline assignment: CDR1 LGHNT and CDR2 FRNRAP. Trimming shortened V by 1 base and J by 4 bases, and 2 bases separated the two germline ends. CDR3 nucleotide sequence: TGTGCTAGTGGTTTGGGGTACGAGCAGTACTTC. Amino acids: CASGLGYEQYF.

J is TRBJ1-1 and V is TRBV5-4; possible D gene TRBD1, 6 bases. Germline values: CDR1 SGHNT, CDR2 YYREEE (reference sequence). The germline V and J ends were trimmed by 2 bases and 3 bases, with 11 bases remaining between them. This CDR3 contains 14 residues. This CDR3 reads CASSFFGGHTEAFF. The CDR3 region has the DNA TGTGCCAGCAGCTTCTTTGGGGGCCACACTGAAGCTTTCTTT.

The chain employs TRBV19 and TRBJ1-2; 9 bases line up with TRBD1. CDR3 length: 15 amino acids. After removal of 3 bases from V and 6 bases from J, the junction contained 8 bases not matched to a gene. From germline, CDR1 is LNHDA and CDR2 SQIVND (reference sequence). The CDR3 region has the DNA TGTGCCAGTAGTATCAAACAGGGGGCGGTGGATGGCTACACCTTC. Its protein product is CASSIKQGAVDGYTF.

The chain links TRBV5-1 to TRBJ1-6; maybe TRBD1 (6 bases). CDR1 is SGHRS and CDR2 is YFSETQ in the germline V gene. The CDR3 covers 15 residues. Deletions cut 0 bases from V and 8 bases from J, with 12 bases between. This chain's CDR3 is CASSLEGGLDSPLHF. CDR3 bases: TGCGCCAGCAGCTTGGAAGGGGGGCTGGATTCACCCCTCCACTTT.

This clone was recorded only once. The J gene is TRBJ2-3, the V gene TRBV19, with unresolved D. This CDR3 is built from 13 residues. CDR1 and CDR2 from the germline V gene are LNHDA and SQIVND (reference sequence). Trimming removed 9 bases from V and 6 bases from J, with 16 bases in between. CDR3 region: CASQFVTGDTQYF. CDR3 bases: TGTGCCAGCCAGTTTGTCACTGGGGATACGCAGTATTTT.

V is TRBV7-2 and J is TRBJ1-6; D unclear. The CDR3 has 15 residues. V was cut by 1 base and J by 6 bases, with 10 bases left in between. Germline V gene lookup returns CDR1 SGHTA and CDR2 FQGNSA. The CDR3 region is CASSLEQILNSPLHF. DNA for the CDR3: TGTGCCAGCAGCTTAGAACAAATTCTTAATTCACCCCTCCACTTT. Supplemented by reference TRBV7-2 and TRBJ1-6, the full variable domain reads GAGVSQSPSNKVTEKGKDVELRCDPISGHTALYWYRQSLGQGLEFLIYFQGNSAPDKSGLPSDRFSAERTGGSVSTLTIQRTQQEDSAVYLCASSLEQILNSPLHFGNGTRLTVT.

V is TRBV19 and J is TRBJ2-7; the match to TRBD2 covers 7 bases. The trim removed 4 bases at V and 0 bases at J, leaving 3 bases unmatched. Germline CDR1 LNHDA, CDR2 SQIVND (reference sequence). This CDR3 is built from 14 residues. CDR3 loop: CASSNGGSSYEQYF. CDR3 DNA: TGTGCCAGTAGTAACGGCGGGAGCTCCTACGAGCAGTACTTC.

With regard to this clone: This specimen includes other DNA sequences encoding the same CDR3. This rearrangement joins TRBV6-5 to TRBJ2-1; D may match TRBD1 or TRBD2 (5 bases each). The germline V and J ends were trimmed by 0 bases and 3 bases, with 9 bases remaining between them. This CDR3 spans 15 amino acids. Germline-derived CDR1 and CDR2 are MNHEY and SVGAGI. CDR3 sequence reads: CASSYSGTDYNEQFF. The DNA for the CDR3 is TGTGCCAGCAGTTACTCCGGGACGGACTACAATGAGCAGTTCTTC.

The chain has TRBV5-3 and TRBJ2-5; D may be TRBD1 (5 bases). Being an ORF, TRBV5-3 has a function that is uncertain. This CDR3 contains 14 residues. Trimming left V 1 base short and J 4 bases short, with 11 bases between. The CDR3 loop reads CARSLFGHSETQYF. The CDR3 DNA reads TGTGCCAGAAGCTTGTTTGGACACTCAGAGACCCAGTACTTC.

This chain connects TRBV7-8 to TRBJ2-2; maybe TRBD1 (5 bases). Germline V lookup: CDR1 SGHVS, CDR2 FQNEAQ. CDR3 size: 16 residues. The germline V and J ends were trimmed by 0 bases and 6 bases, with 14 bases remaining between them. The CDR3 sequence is CASSLAVQGPPGELFF. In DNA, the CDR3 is TGTGCCAGCAGCTTAGCTGTCCAGGGCCCACCCGGGGAGCTGTTTTTT. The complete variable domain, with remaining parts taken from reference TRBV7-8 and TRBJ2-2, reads GAGVSQSPRYKVAKRGQDVALRCDPISGHVSLFWYQQALGQGPEFLTYFQNEAQLDKSGLPSDRFFAERPEGSVSTLKIQRTQQEDSAVYLCASSLAVQGPPGELFFGEGSRLTVL.

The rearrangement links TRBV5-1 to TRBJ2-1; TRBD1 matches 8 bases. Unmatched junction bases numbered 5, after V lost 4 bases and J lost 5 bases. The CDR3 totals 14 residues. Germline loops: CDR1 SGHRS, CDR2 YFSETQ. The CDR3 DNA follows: TGCGCCAGCAGCGTGGACAGGGAGGACAATGAGCAGTTCTTC. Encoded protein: CASSVDREDNEQFF.

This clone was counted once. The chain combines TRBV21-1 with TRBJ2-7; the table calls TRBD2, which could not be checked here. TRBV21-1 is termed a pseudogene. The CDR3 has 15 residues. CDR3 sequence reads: CASSKLTESSYEQYF. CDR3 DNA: TGTGCCAGCAGCAAACTGACGGAGAGCTCCTACGAGCAGTACTTC.

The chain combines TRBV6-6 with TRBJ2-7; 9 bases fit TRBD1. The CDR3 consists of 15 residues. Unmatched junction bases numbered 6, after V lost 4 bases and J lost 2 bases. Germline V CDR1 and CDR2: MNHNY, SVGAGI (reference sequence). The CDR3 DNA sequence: TGTGCCAGCAGTTCAATTGGACAGGGGACCTACGAGCAGTACTTC. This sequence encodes CASSSIGQGTYEQYF.

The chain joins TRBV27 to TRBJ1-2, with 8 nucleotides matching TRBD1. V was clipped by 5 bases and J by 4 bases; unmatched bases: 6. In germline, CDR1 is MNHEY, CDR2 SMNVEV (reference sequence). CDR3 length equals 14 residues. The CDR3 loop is CASSTRTGFYGYTF. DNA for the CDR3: TGTGCCAGCAGTACTAGGACAGGGTTCTATGGCTACACCTTC.

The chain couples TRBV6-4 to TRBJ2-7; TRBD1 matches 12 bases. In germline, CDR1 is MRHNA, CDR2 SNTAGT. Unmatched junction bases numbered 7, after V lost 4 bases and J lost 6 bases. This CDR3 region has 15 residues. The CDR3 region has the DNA TGTGCCAGCAGTGGACCGGGACAGGGGGCTGTCGAGCAGTACTTC. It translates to CASSGPGQGAVEQYF.

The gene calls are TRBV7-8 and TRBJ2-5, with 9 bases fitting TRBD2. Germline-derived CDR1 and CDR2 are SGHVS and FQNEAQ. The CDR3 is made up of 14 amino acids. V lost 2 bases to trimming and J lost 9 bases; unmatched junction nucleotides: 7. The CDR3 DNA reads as TGTGCCAGCAGCTTACTAGCGGGGCCTGGGGCCCAGTACTTC. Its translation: CASSLLAGPGAQYF.

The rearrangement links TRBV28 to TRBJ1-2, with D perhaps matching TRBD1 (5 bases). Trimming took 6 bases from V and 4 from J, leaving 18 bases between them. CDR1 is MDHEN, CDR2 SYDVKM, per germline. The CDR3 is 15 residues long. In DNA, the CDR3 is TGTGCCAGCAGCCTTCCCCTCGGGGGAGTCTATGGCTACACCTTC. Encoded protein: CASSLPLGGVYGYTF.

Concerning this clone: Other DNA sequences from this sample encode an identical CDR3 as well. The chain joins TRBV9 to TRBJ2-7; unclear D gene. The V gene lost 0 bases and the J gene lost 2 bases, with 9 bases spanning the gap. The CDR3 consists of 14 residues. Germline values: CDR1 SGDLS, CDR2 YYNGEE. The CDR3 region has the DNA TGTGCCAGCAGCGTAGGAGCCGATACCTACGAGCAGTACTTC. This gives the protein CASSVGADTYEQYF.

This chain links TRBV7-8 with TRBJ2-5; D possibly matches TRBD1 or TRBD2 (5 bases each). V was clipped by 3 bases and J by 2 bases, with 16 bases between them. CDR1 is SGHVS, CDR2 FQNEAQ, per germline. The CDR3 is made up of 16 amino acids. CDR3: CASSFLGRDVQETQYF. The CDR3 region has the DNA TGTGCCAGCAGCTTCTTGGGACGGGACGTACAAGAGACCCAGTACTTC.

The CDR3 coding sequence is TGTGCCAGCAGCTGGGACAGGAGTCCCTCCTACGAGCAGTACTTC. It translates to CASSWDRSPSYEQYF. The chain is built from TRBV2 and TRBJ2-7; 8 bases map to TRBD1. The CDR3 contains 15 residues. Germline loops: CDR1 SNHLY, CDR2 FYNNEI. V was clipped by 6 bases and J by 0 bases; unmatched bases: 7.

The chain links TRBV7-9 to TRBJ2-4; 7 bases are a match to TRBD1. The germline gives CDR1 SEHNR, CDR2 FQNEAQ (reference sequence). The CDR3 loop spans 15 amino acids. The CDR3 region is CAFDRSGQGENIQYF. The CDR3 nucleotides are TGTGCATTCGACCGGAGTGGGCAGGGGGAAAACATTCAGTACTTC. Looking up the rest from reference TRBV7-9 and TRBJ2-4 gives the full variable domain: DTGVSQNPRHKITKRGQNVTFRCDPISEHNRLYWYRQTLGQGPEFLTYFQNEAQLEKSRLLSDRFSAERPKGSFSTLEIQRTEQGDSAMYLCAFDRSGQGENIQYFGAGTRLSVL.

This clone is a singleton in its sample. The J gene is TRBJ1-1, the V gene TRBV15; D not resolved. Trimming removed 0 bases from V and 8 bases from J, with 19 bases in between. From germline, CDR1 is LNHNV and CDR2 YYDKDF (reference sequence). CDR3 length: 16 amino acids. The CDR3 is CATSRDTLGNQREAFF. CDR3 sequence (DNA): TGTGCCACCAGCAGAGATACCCTGGGAAATCAAAGGGAAGCTTTCTTT.

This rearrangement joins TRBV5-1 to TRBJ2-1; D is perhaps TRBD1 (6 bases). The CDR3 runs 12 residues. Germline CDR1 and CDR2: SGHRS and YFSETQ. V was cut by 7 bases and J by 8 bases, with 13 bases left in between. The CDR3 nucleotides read TGCGCCAGCCGGGCCAGGGGTGATGAGCAGTTCTTC. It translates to CASRARGDEQFF. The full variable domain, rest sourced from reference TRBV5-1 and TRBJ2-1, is KAGVTQTPRYLIKTRGQQVTLSCSPISGHRSVSWYQQTPGQGLQFLFEYFSETQRNKGNFPGRFSGRQFSNSRSEMNVSTLELGDSALYLCASRARGDEQFFGPGTRLTVL.